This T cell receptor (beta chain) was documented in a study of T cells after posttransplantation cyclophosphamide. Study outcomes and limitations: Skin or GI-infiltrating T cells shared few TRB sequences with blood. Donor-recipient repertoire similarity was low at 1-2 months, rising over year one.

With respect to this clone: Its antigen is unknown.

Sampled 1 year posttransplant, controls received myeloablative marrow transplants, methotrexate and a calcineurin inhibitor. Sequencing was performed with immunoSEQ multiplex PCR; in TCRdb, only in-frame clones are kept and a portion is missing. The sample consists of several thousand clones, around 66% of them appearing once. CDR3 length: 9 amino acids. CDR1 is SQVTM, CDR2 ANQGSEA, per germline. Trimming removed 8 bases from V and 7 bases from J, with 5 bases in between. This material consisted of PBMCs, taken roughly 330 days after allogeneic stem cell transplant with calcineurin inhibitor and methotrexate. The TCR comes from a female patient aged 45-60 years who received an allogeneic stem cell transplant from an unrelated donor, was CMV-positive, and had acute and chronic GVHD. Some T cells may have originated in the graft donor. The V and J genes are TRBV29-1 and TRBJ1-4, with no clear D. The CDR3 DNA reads TGCAGCCCCCTTGAAAAACTGTTTTTT. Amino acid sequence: CSPLEKLFF.